This note documents a single TCR beta chain sequence. Its antigen is unidentified. Assay used: immunoSEQ multiplex PCR; TCRdb lists only in-frame clones, some missing. The sample yields some 80,000 clones, roughly nine tenths seen once. This record belongs to a study of T cell responses to AZD1222 COVID-19 vaccine. CDR3 size: 15 residues. The germline V gene has CDR1 KGHSH and CDR2 LQKENI. Trimming stripped 3 bases from V and 5 bases from J, with 14 bases between. Broader study findings: In a largely white British group with more females than males, clonal diversity was possibly underestimated. Spike was spanned by vaccine-associated CD4 TCRs, with dominance at 160-218 and 743-854.

This sample comprised peripheral blood, obtained on day 0 of AZD1222 vaccination. The source is an adult in good health. The chain links TRBV18 to TRBJ2-1; D gene ambiguous. The CDR3: CASSPERYKDNEQFF. CDR3 in DNA: TGTGCCAGCTCACCGGAACGCTACAAGGACAATGAGCAGTTCTTC.